This passage covers 27 T cell receptor beta chains from one sample sequenced in a study of T cell responses to AZD1222 COVID-19 vaccine (dated by TCRdb to 2020 to 2022). The time point label corresponds to: baseline before first vaccination. Libraries were constructed by the immunoSEQ multiplex PCR assay. TCRdb re-hosts the immuneACCESS table, in-frame sequences only. Its copies lack some clones; in the studies checked, an unresolved V gene accounts for under half of them, and the cause for the rest is not known. The sample profile shows 150,000 or so clones; about 88% of them were found once. 3% to 3.5% of the sample is taken by the ten largest. The specimen comprised peripheral blood, sampled on day 0 of AZD1222 vaccination. These receptors were obtained from an adult in good health.

This clone showed up just a few times. The V and J genes are TRBV28 and TRBJ1-1, with D perhaps matching TRBD1 (5 bases). Germline lookup yields CDR1 MDHEN and CDR2 SYDVKM. The CDR3 loop spans 14 amino acids. Trimming pared 3 bases from V and 8 bases from J, leaving 16 bases between. CDR3 residues: CASSFAGVDREAFF. CDR3 nucleotide sequence: TGTGCCAGCAGTTTCGCCGGGGTTGACAGAGAAGCTTTCTTT.

The chain carries TRBV6-2 or TRBV6-3 and TRBJ1-6, with unresolved D. The CDR3 is 12 amino acids. The germline CDR1 and CDR2 sequences are MNHEY and SVGEGT. V was pared by 0 bases and J by 8 bases, with 2 bases between. CDR3 nucleotides: TGTGCCAGCAGTTACTCAGATTCACCCCTCCACTTT. Its translation: CASSYSDSPLHF.

This chain uses TRBV19 with TRBJ1-5; D is perhaps TRBD1 (5 bases). This CDR3 has 15 amino acids. CDR1 is LNHDA and CDR2 is SQIVND in the germline V gene (reference sequence). Deletions cut 4 bases from V and 1 base from J, with 11 bases between. The CDR3 protein is CASSTAAGSNQPQHF. The CDR3 bases are TGTGCCAGTAGTACTGCGGCAGGGAGCAATCAGCCCCAGCATTTT.

This rearrangement joins TRBV24-1 to TRBJ1-3; D not certain. CDR1 KGHDR and CDR2 SFDVKD come from the germline V gene. The CDR3 loop spans 18 amino acids. The germline V and J ends were trimmed by 4 bases and 0 bases, with 18 bases remaining between them. The DNA of the CDR3 is TGTGCCACCAGTGACCGCTTTGTTGGGAGAAGCTCTGGAAACACCATATATTTT. Its translation: CATSDRFVGRSSGNTIYF.

The chain combines TRBV12-3 or TRBV12-4 with TRBJ1-5, with TRBD1 as a possible D gene (5 bases). The CDR3 extends over 13 amino acids. V was clipped by 6 bases and J by 2 bases, with 8 bases between them. The DNA of the CDR3 is TGTGCCAGCAGCCGGGGACGCAATCAGCCCCAGCATTTT. Protein: CASSRGRNQPQHF.

V is TRBV5-1 and J is TRBJ2-2; D is ambiguous. Germline V gene lookup returns CDR1 SGHRS and CDR2 YFSETQ. The ends were cut back, 4 bases at V and 5 bases at J, with 9 bases in the middle. The CDR3 totals 13 residues. CDR3 sequence: CASSLQMTGELFF. DNA of the CDR3: TGCGCCAGCAGCCTACAGATGACCGGGGAGCTGTTTTTT.

The rearrangement links TRBV7-2 to TRBJ1-1; a possible D gene is TRBD1 (5 bases). This CDR3 is built from 14 residues. Germline V lookup: CDR1 SGHTA, CDR2 FQGNSA. The V gene lost 5 bases and the J gene lost 3 bases, with 13 bases spanning the gap. DNA for the CDR3: TGTGCCAGCAGCCGGAGACAAGGGGACACTGAAGCTTTCTTT. Translation: CASSRRQGDTEAFF.

This rearrangement joins TRBV7-8 to TRBJ1-1, with D perhaps matching TRBD1 (6 bases). The germline gives CDR1 SGHVS, CDR2 FQNEAQ. The V gene lost 5 bases and the J gene lost 0 bases, with 16 bases spanning the gap. This CDR3 spans 16 amino acids. The CDR3 bases are TGTGCCAGCAGCCTTTTTGGGGGCGCTTTGAACACTGAAGCTTTCTTT. It translates to CASSLFGGALNTEAFF.

A few counts support this clone. The chain combines TRBV27 with TRBJ1-3; 9 bases agree with TRBD1. The CDR3 is 14 amino acids. Per the germline V gene, CDR1 is MNHEY and CDR2 is SMNVEV (reference sequence). After removal of 5 bases from V and 8 bases from J, the junction contained 7 bases not matched to a gene. In nucleotides, the CDR3 is TGTGCCAGCAGTCCCCAGACAGGGGGGTACACCATATATTTT. It encodes CASSPQTGGYTIYF.

This clone occurred once. The chain uses TRBV6-5 and TRBJ1-2; D remains unclear. The CDR3 covers 13 residues. Germline lookup yields CDR1 MNHEY and CDR2 SVGAGI. Trimming cost V 6 bases and J 5 bases, with 13 bases left between them. The CDR3 DNA reads TGTGCCAGCAGACCAGGCGTAACGTATGGCTACACCTTC. Translated: CASRPGVTYGYTF.

V gene TRBV6-5 combines with J gene TRBJ2-2; TRBD1 matches at 10 bases. Trimming cost V 5 bases and J 6 bases; bases outside gene matches: 3. The CDR3 contains 14 residues. Germline loops: CDR1 MNHEY, CDR2 SVGAGI. Here the CDR3 reads CASSLGTGAGELFF. In DNA, the CDR3 is TGTGCCAGCAGTCTCGGGACAGGGGCCGGGGAGCTGTTTTTT.

J is TRBJ2-7 and V is TRBV7-2; D tentatively reads TRBD1 or TRBD2 (5 bases each). Germline V lookup: CDR1 SGHTA, CDR2 FQGNSA. The ends were cut back, 4 bases at V and 3 bases at J, with 13 bases in the middle. The CDR3 has 14 amino acids. CDR3: CASSSLRGVYEQYF. The CDR3 DNA reads TGTGCCAGCAGCTCACTGAGGGGAGTCTACGAGCAGTACTTC.

The rearrangement joins TRBV6-5 to TRBJ1-4; a possible D gene is TRBD1 (6 bases). Trimming took off 5 bases at V and 9 bases at J, with 19 bases between the two ends. This CDR3 has 15 amino acids. Germline CDR1 and CDR2: MNHEY and SVGAGI. The CDR3 bases are TGTGCCAGCAGTACCCGGACAGCGATTGGTCAAAAACTGTTTTTT. This encodes CASSTRTAIGQKLFF.

The chain recombines TRBV27 with TRBJ2-3, with D tentatively TRBD1 or TRBD2 (5 bases each). Germline V lookup: CDR1 MNHEY, CDR2 SMNVEV (reference sequence). V gave up 7 bases and J gave up 4 bases, with 12 bases separating them. There are 13 residues in the CDR3. The CDR3 here is CASKVGTADTQYF. The CDR3 nucleotides are TGTGCCAGCAAGGTAGGGACCGCAGATACGCAGTATTTT.

The CDR3 nucleotides read TGCAGTGGCCAGGGGGCCTATGGCTACACCTTC. It specifies CSGQGAYGYTF. The V gene is TRBV20-1, the J gene TRBJ1-2; 8 nucleotides agree with TRBD1. V gave up 7 bases and J gave up 4 bases; unmatched junction bases: 2. CDR3 length: 11 amino acids. Germline CDR1 reads DFQATT; CDR2 reads SNEGSKA (reference sequence).

This clone was detected only once. The chain links TRBV29-1 to TRBJ1-1, with 7 positions matching TRBD1. The CDR3 is 13 amino acids. CDR1 SQVTM and CDR2 ANQGSEA come from the germline V gene. Germline trimming cut 4 bases from V and 3 bases from J; bases unmatched to any gene: 5. DNA of the CDR3: TGCAGCGTTGGGACAGGAGATCACACTGAAGCTTTCTTT. Protein sequence: CSVGTGDHTEAFF.

V usage is TRBV7-2 and J usage is TRBJ2-3, with D possibly TRBD1 on 5 matching bases. Trimming stripped 5 bases from V and 3 bases from J, with 15 bases between. CDR3 length: 15 residues. Germline-derived CDR1 and CDR2 are SGHTA and FQGNSA. In DNA, the CDR3 is TGTGCCAGCAGCGGCCATAGGGGTGTGACAGATACGCAGTATTTT. Translating it yields CASSGHRGVTDTQYF.

This clone was counted once. V usage is TRBV7-2 and J usage is TRBJ2-7; maybe TRBD2 (6 bases). With 4 bases removed from V and 2 bases from J, the gap between germline ends came to 12 bases. In germline, CDR1 is SGHTA, CDR2 FQGNSA. This CDR3 contains 14 residues. The CDR3 DNA reads TGTGCCAGCAGCTCGGTCGGAGGGCCCTACGAGCAGTACTTC. Protein product: CASSSVGGPYEQYF.

This chain connects TRBV11-1 to TRBJ2-3; maybe TRBD2 (5 bases). CDR1 is SGHAT and CDR2 is FQDESV in the germline V gene (reference sequence). V lost 5 bases and J lost 5, with 11 bases in between. The CDR3 is 13 amino acids. CDR3 in DNA: TGTGCCAGCAGCCAAATGGACTTAGATACGCAGTATTTT. This translates into CASSQMDLDTQYF.

This sequence joins TRBV7-8 and TRBJ2-3; D remains unclear. Trimming cost V 1 base and J 2 bases, with 10 bases left between them. In germline, CDR1 is SGHVS, CDR2 FQNEAQ. This CDR3 contains 15 residues. The CDR3 here is CASSLGVSLTDTQYF. DNA for the CDR3: TGTGCCAGCAGCTTAGGAGTCTCGCTCACAGATACGCAGTATTTT.

This clone appeared once. The rearrangement links TRBV11-2 to TRBJ1-1; perhaps TRBD1 as D (6 bases). The CDR3 totals 13 residues. Trimming removed 3 bases from V and 2 bases from J, with 7 bases in between. Germline V CDR1 and CDR2: SGHAT, FQNNGV. CDR3 sequence reads: CASSLGHNTEAFF. DNA of the CDR3: TGTGCCAGCAGCTTGGGACACAACACTGAAGCTTTCTTT. The whole variable domain, filled in from reference TRBV11-2 and TRBJ1-1, reads EAGVAQSPRYKIIEKRQSVAFWCNPISGHATLYWYQQILGQGPKLLIQFQNNGVVDDSQLPKDRFSAERLKGVDSTLKIQPAKLEDSAVYLCASSLGHNTEAFFGQGTRLTVV.

This clone was counted once. The chain combines TRBV4-3 with TRBJ1-6; D gene unclear. Trimming pared 0 bases from V and 9 bases from J, leaving 9 bases between. The CDR3 totals 14 residues. The germline gives CDR1 LGHNA, CDR2 YSLEER. In nucleotides, the CDR3 is TGCGCCAGCAGCCAAGAGGTTGGGAGTTCACCCCTCCACTTT. Translated: CASSQEVGSSPLHF.

V is TRBV9 and J is TRBJ1-5; D uncertain. V was cut by 4 bases and J by 6 bases, with 14 bases left in between. Germline CDR1 is SGDLS and CDR2 is YYNGEE. The CDR3 covers 14 residues. The CDR3 sequence is CASSSALIGQPQHF. DNA of the CDR3: TGTGCCAGCAGCTCAGCGCTGATAGGTCAGCCCCAGCATTTT. Using reference TRBV9 and TRBJ1-5 for the parts outside the CDR3, the full variable domain is DSGVTQTPKHLITATGQRVTLRCSPRSGDLSVYWYQQSLDQGLQFLIQYYNGEERAKGNILERFSAQQFPDLHSELNLSSLELGDSALYFCASSSALIGQPQHFGDGTRLSIL.

The DNA for the CDR3 is TGTGCCAGCAGCTTTGACACCTATGGCTACACCTTC. Amino acid sequence: CASSFDTYGYTF. This chain connects TRBV5-4 to TRBJ1-2; D not certain. The V and J ends lost 2 bases and 4 bases respectively, with 6 bases between them. Germline values: CDR1 SGHNT, CDR2 YYREEE (reference sequence). CDR3 length: 12 amino acids.

The chain is built from TRBV2 and TRBJ1-2; 11 bases match TRBD1. The germline V gene has CDR1 SNHLY and CDR2 FYNNEI. V shed 3 bases and J 4 bases; nucleotides not matched to a gene: 7. This CDR3 is 16 amino acids long. DNA for the CDR3: TGTGCCAGCAGTGACGGGACAGGGGGTGCCATCTATGGCTACACCTTC. Translation: CASSDGTGGAIYGYTF.

The V call is TRBV2, the J call TRBJ1-5, with D maybe TRBD1 (5 bases). Per the germline V gene, CDR1 is SNHLY and CDR2 is FYNNEI. The CDR3 covers 14 residues. With 7 bases removed from V and 5 bases from J, the gap between germline ends came to 15 bases. The CDR3 here is CASNPGGSHQPQHF. The CDR3 bases are TGTGCCAGCAACCCTGGGGGGTCCCATCAGCCCCAGCATTTT.

The chain has TRBV2 and TRBJ1-1, with a possible D match to TRBD1 (5 bases). Germline-derived CDR1 and CDR2 are SNHLY and FYNNEI. V was clipped by 2 bases and J by 4 bases, with 11 bases between them. The CDR3 runs 14 residues. CDR3 region: CASSERSGGTEAFF. DNA for the CDR3: TGTGCCAGCAGTGAACGGAGCGGGGGCACTGAAGCTTTCTTT. Filled out from reference TRBV2 and TRBJ1-1, the complete variable domain reads EPEVTQTPSHQVTQMGQEVILRCVPISNHLYFYWYRQILGQKVEFLVSFYNNEISEKSEIFDDQFSVERPDGSNFTLKIRSTKLEDSAMYFCASSERSGGTEAFFGQGTRLTVV.